A single sample gave rise to the 9 T cell receptor beta chains below, sequenced in a study of beta chain features in type 1 diabetes. Study-level findings and limits: Shortening that was moderate but significant affected the TCRB CDR3s of Type 1 diabetes patients in all four CD4+ subsets.

What was sequenced were expressed TCRB transcripts, since all of the isolated RNA had been reverse transcribed. Assay: immunoSEQ multiplex PCR; the TCRdb copy retains only in-frame clones and omits some. The sample lists about 400,000 clones, around 12% occurring once. Their specific antigens are unknown. Sample: naive CD4+ T cells from blood. Every receptor here comes from a woman aged 18-30 years with type 1 diabetes.

The sample holds a few counts of this clone. V usage is TRBV5-1 and J usage is TRBJ2-2; 7 nucleotides align to TRBD1. This CDR3 contains 15 residues. Per the germline V gene, CDR1 is SGHRS and CDR2 is YFSETQ. Trimming at V came to 5 bases and at J to 2 bases, leaving 6 bases not matched to a gene. CDR3: CASRPGTVNTGELFF. For the CDR3, the DNA is TGCGCCAGCAGGCCCGGGACAGTCAACACCGGGGAGCTGTTTTTT.

This clone was detected only a few times. V is TRBV10-3 and J is TRBJ2-1, with TRBD2 identical over 10 bases. The CDR3 has 14 residues. V lost 6 bases, J lost 9 bases, and 8 bases stayed unmatched. Per germline, CDR1 ENHRY and CDR2 SYGVKD. CDR3 in DNA: TGTGCCATCAGAACTAGCGGGACGGGGGGTGAGCAGTTCTTC. Translating gives CAIRTSGTGGEQFF.

This clone came up a few times. The chain has TRBV11-2 and TRBJ2-4, with D perhaps TRBD1 (5 bases). V was clipped by 10 bases and J by 0 bases, with 10 bases between them. The CDR3 runs 13 residues. Looked up from germline, CDR1 is SGHAT and CDR2 is FQNNGV. The CDR3 region is CATRALAKNIQYF. The CDR3 DNA sequence: TGTGCCACCAGGGCCCTAGCCAAAAACATTCAGTACTTC.

This clone occurred a few times. The genes are TRBV14 and TRBJ1-1; 8 bases are shared with TRBD1. CDR3 length: 13 amino acids. The junction had 8 bases not matched to a gene; V was cut back by 4 bases and J by 10 bases. Germline V gene data show CDR1 as SGHDN and CDR2 as FVKESK. CDR3 sequence: CASSPGGPRGAFF. The CDR3 DNA follows: TGTGCCAGCAGCCCAGGGGGCCCGAGGGGAGCTTTCTTT.

There are a few counts of this clone. The rearrangement joins TRBV7-2 to TRBJ2-7; 7 bases are a match to TRBD2. This CDR3 is 13 amino acids long. The V segment lost 4 bases and the J segment 4 bases; nucleotides outside the gene matches: 4. Germline V gene lookup returns CDR1 SGHTA and CDR2 FQGNSA. The CDR3 nucleotides read TGTGCCAGCAGCTCGCTGCGGGGGTACGAGCAGTACTTC. Its protein is CASSSLRGYEQYF.

J is TRBJ2-1 and V is TRBV6-5; 8 bases are a match to TRBD2. CDR1 and CDR2 (germline): MNHEY, SVGAGI. The CDR3 consists of 15 residues. Trimming removed 5 bases from V and 0 bases from J; junction bases left unmatched: 3. Written as DNA, the CDR3 is TGTGCCAGCAGTCGCGGGGGGAGCTCCTACAATGAGCAGTTCTTC. As protein: CASSRGGSSYNEQFF.

The CDR3 bases are TGTGCCAGCTCACCACCGGGACAGGGATCCTACGAGCAGTACTTC. This translates into CASSPPGQGSYEQYF. The V call is TRBV18, the J call TRBJ2-7, with 9 bases aligning to TRBD1. The germline gives CDR1 KGHSH, CDR2 LQKENI. V was clipped by 0 bases and J by 1 base; unmatched bases: 1. The CDR3 is 15 amino acids.

This clone was counted between two and nine times. This rearrangement joins TRBV19 to TRBJ2-7; D uncertain. The CDR3 spans 12 residues. Between the trimmed V and J ends, which lost 2 bases and 2 bases, there was a span of 4 bases. Per the germline V gene, CDR1 is LNHDA and CDR2 is SQIVND (reference sequence). This CDR3 is CASSIRAYEQYF. The DNA for the CDR3 is TGTGCCAGTAGTATAAGAGCCTACGAGCAGTACTTC.

This clone was seen only a few times. The chain links TRBV7-9 to TRBJ1-2; 9 bases are shared with TRBD1. Germline V gives CDR1 SEHNR, CDR2 FQNEAQ (reference sequence). V lost 5 bases and J lost 8; bases outside the gene matches: 6. The CDR3 sequence is 13 residues long. Here the CDR3 DNA reads TGTGCCAGCAGCCGGGGACAGGGAAGCGGCTACACCTTC. This codes for CASSRGQGSGYTF. The full variable domain, in which reference TRBV7-9 and TRBJ1-2 provide the parts outside the CDR3, is DTGVSQNPRHKITKRGQNVTFRCDPISEHNRLYWYRQTLGQGPEFLTYFQNEAQLEKSRLLSDRFSAERPKGSFSTLEIQRTEQGDSAMYLCASSRGQGSGYTFGSGTRLTVV.